These 19 T cell receptor beta chains were sequenced from one sample in a study of human T cells and chemical hapten exposure (dated by TCRdb to about 2021). Library prep was done by RACE. This sample was sequenced with a NextSeq 500. TCRdb ran its own pipeline on the public reads, namely fastp trimming at Q25 and MiXCR clone calling, and kept in-frame beta chains. Records with the same CDR3 protein are collapsed into one entry carrying the most frequent genes and DNA. The sample table shows about 96,000 distinct CDR3 sequences, and 7% to 10% are seen once. The top ten hold more than 2% of the sample. In light of the paper, this sample's time point label describes: patch test 2, 6 weeks after DPC sensitization. The treatment or condition label, as the study defines it: therapeutic diphenylcyclopropenone sensitization with weekly scalp DPC. The sample here was whole blood, taken in connection with sensitization to the hapten diphenylcyclopropenone (DPC). These receptor sequences come from a middle-aged woman with alopecia areata. Some clones in this sample may be carry-over from other donors' samples.

The CDR3 here is CASSLSDGRLYNEQFF. CDR3 nucleotides: TGTGCCAGCAGCTTATCGGACGGGAGGCTCTACAATGAGCAGTTCTTC. This chain links TRBV11-2 with TRBJ2-1, with 7 bases that match TRBD2. Germline V gene sequence: CDR1 SGHAT, CDR2 FQNNGV. The J segment lost 3 bases and the V segment lost 2 bases, leaving 7 bases of the junction unmatched. The CDR3 length is 16 residues.

This clonotype occurred a few times. The V call is TRBV27, the J call TRBJ2-1, with 12 nucleotides matching TRBD2. The CDR3 length is 15 residues. The ends lost 5 bases at V and 3 bases at J; junction bases unmatched: 2. Looked up from germline, CDR1 is MNHEY and CDR2 is SMNVEV (reference sequence). CDR3 bases: TGTGCCAGCAGTATGACTAGCGGGAGCTACAATGAGCAGTTCTTC. This translates into CASSMTSGSYNEQFF.

Only a few counts were recorded for this clonotype. CDR3 coding DNA: TGTGCCAGCAGTTATCGGTGGGAGCTGTTTTTT. Protein: CASSYRWELFF. This chain connects TRBV6-2 or TRBV6-3 to TRBJ2-2; D not certain. The CDR3 is 11 amino acids. V was pared by 3 bases and J by 9 bases, with 5 bases between. CDR1 and CDR2 (germline): MNHEY, SVGEGT.

This rearrangement joins TRBV9 to TRBJ1-2, with D unresolved. V lost 4 bases, J lost 4 bases, and 11 bases lay in between. The CDR3 loop spans 13 amino acids. Per the germline V gene, CDR1 is SGDLS and CDR2 is YYNGEE. In DNA form, the CDR3 reads TGTGCCAGCAGCCAAGACACGCTCTATGGCTACACCTTC. Its protein product is CASSQDTLYGYTF.

This clonotype has more than one count but fewer than ten. The chain has TRBV29-1 and TRBJ1-3; D possibly corresponds to TRBD1 (6 bases). Trimming took 5 bases from V and 1 from J, leaving 12 bases between them. The germline V gene has CDR1 SQVTM and CDR2 ANQGSEA. The length of the CDR3 is 14 residues. The chain's CDR3 is CSVQDRQSGNTIYF. CDR3 bases: TGCAGCGTTCAGGACAGACAATCTGGAAACACCATATATTTT. The full variable domain, rest sourced from reference TRBV29-1 and TRBJ1-3, is SAVISQKPSRDICQRGTSLTIQCQVDSQVTMMFWYRQQPGQSLTLIATANQGSEATYESGFVIDKFPISRPNLTFSTLTVSNMSPEDSSIYLCSVQDRQSGNTIYFGEGSWLTVV.

This clonotype was seen more than once but under ten times. The chain's CDR3 is CASYSGGGDTQYF. The DNA of the CDR3 is TGTGCCAGCTATAGCGGAGGGGGGGATACGCAGTATTTT. V is TRBV7-2 and J is TRBJ2-3; D may be TRBD1 or TRBD2 (6 bases each). V gave up 8 bases and J gave up 6 bases, with 15 bases separating them. The CDR3 length is 13 residues. Germline CDR1 is SGHTA and CDR2 is FQGNSA.

In its sample, this clonotype was seen a few times. V gene TRBV19 combines with J gene TRBJ2-6, with D possibly matching TRBD2 (6 bases). V lost 5 bases and J lost 2, with 10 bases in between. Germline-derived CDR1 and CDR2 are LNHDA and SQIVND (reference sequence). CDR3 size: 15 residues. The CDR3 DNA reads TGTGCCAGTAGTCAGTCGGGGGCTGGGGCCAACGTCCTGACTTTC. It translates to CASSQSGAGANVLTF.

This clonotype was counted at least ten times. V usage is TRBV5-1 and J usage is TRBJ2-6; TRBD2 aligns across 11 bases. The V gene's germline CDR1 is SGHRS and CDR2 YFSETQ. The CDR3 loop spans 18 amino acids. The junction had 11 bases not matched to a gene; V was cut back by 4 bases and J by 5 bases. CDR3 loop: CASSVGLAELWRANVLTF. In DNA, the CDR3 is TGCGCCAGCAGCGTGGGACTAGCGGAGCTCTGGAGGGCCAACGTCCTGACTTTC.

The table lists this clonotype with many counts. The rearrangement joins TRBV7-9 to TRBJ1-1; TRBD1 is a possible D gene (5 bases). V lost 2 bases and J 3 bases, leaving 7 bases between the germline ends. The germline V gene has CDR1 SEHNR and CDR2 FQNEAQ (reference sequence). This CDR3 has 13 amino acids. CDR3 in DNA: TGTGCCAGCAGCTTACAGGGTTACACTGAAGCTTTCTTT. Encoded protein: CASSLQGYTEAFF.

The chain carries TRBV10-3 and TRBJ2-7; D may correspond to TRBD1 or TRBD2 (5 bases each). The CDR3 runs 12 residues. The germline V gene has CDR1 ENHRY and CDR2 SYGVKD. V shed 4 bases and J shed 2 bases, with 6 bases lying between them. CDR3 nucleotides: TGTGCCATCAGTGGGGGGACCTACGAGCAGTACTTC. It encodes CAISGGTYEQYF.

This clonotype was recorded a few times. The rearrangement links TRBV4-2 to TRBJ1-1; TRBD1 matches at 8 bases. The germline gives CDR1 LGHNA, CDR2 YNFKEQ. The V and J ends lost 3 bases and 6 bases, in that order; junction bases with no gene match: 9. The CDR3 runs 15 residues. CDR3 sequence (DNA): TGTGCCAGCAGCCAGGCTATGGGACAGGTGGCTGAAGCTTTCTTT. Amino acid sequence: CASSQAMGQVAEAFF.

This clonotype has just a few counts. The chain employs TRBV4-3 and TRBJ1-4; D unclear. Germline values: CDR1 LGHNA, CDR2 YSLEER. The CDR3 has 14 amino acids. V was cut by 4 bases and J by 5 bases, with 11 bases left in between. In DNA form, the CDR3 reads TGCGCCAGCAGCCCAGGACGGGCGAATGAAAAACTGTTTTTT. Translated, it gives CASSPGRANEKLFF.

The chain recombines TRBV2 with TRBJ2-7; D ambiguous. CDR1 and CDR2 (germline): SNHLY, FYNNEI. This CDR3 region has 14 residues. V was pared by 11 bases and J by 1 base, with 18 bases between. The CDR3 DNA reads as TGTGCCGGGTCGAAGTCGGCGTCATCCTACGAGCAGTACTTC. This codes for CAGSKSASSYEQYF.

V and J are TRBV20-1 and TRBJ2-1; either TRBD1 or TRBD2 may supply D (6 bases each). With 6 bases removed from V and 6 bases from J, the gap between germline ends came to 21 bases. Germline lookup yields CDR1 DFQATT and CDR2 SNEGSKA (reference sequence). This CDR3 has 15 residues. The CDR3 reads CSAGGFKRVSNEQFF. CDR3 DNA sequence: TGCAGTGCAGGGGGGTTTAAGCGAGTTTCCAATGAGCAGTTCTTC.

This clonotype was counted ten times or more. The rearrangement links TRBV27 to TRBJ1-4; the match to TRBD1 covers 7 bases. The V segment lost 5 bases and the J segment 4 bases; nucleotides outside the gene matches: 10. The CDR3 is 16 amino acids. Germline loops: CDR1 MNHEY, CDR2 SMNVEV (reference sequence). The CDR3 reads CASSPRLTGYNEKLFF. The CDR3 nucleotides are TGTGCCAGCAGTCCCCGGCTGACAGGGTATAATGAAAAACTGTTTTTT.

The chain has TRBV20-1 and TRBJ2-1, with TRBD2 matching 12 bases. V gave up 4 bases and J gave up 8 bases; unmatched junction bases: 9. This CDR3 has 15 amino acids. Germline V CDR1 and CDR2: DFQATT, SNEGSKA (reference sequence). CDR3 protein: CSATFPGLAGDEQFF. CDR3 DNA: TGCAGTGCTACATTCCCGGGACTAGCGGGTGATGAGCAGTTCTTC.

By share of the sample, this clonotype is medium-sized. V and J are TRBV29-1 and TRBJ2-3, with 11 bases aligning to TRBD1. This CDR3 is 14 amino acids long. Germline V gene data show CDR1 as SQVTM and CDR2 as ANQGSEA. The trim removed 6 bases at V and 6 bases at J, leaving 8 bases unmatched. CDR3 coding DNA: TGCAGCGTCCGGGACAGGGGGAGAAGGGATACGCAGTATTTT. Protein: CSVRDRGRRDTQYF.

The chain joins TRBV28 to TRBJ2-1; D call uncertain. V was cut by 5 bases and J by 8 bases, with 19 bases left in between. The V gene's germline CDR1 is MDHEN and CDR2 SYDVKM. The CDR3 has 15 amino acids. The DNA for the CDR3 is TGTGCCAGCAGTGATAGGACGGACCTTGTGGATGAGCAGTTCTTC. The encoded protein is CASSDRTDLVDEQFF.

The chain has TRBV12-3 or TRBV12-4 and TRBJ2-5, with 8 positions matching TRBD1. The CDR3 has 15 amino acids. Trimming took 7 bases from V and 7 from J; bases not matched to a gene: 14. CDR3 coding DNA: TGTGCCAGCATATTGGGACAGGCCGACGGCGGGACCCAGTACTTC. This encodes CASILGQADGGTQYF.